This passage covers 26 T cell receptor beta chains from one sample sequenced in a study of human T cells and chemical hapten exposure. Time point denoted: patch test 1, 2 weeks after DPC sensitization. Treatment in this sample: therapeutic diphenylcyclopropenone sensitization with weekly scalp DPC. TCRdb redid the calling of the RACE reads with MiXCR, one entry per CDR3 protein. The data hold tens of thousands of distinct CDR3 sequences, with roughly 9.8% observed a single time. The starting material was whole blood, obtained in connection with sensitization to the hapten diphenylcyclopropenone (DPC). All receptors derive from a woman aged 40 to 50 with alopecia areata. Some clones in this sample may be carry-over from other donors' samples.

This clonotype was seen many times. The rearrangement uses TRBV7-8 and TRBJ2-7; 8 bases match TRBD1. J gave up 0 bases and V 5 bases, and 6 bases lay outside the gene matches. Per the germline V gene, CDR1 is SGHVS and CDR2 is FQNEAQ. The CDR3 loop spans 15 amino acids. The CDR3 nucleotides are TGTGCCAGCAGCGAAGGGACAGGATTCTCCTACGAGCAGTACTTC. It yields the protein CASSEGTGFSYEQYF.

This clonotype was seen ten or more times. This chain links TRBV29-1 with TRBJ2-1, with 9 bases that match TRBD1. Trimming at V came to 2 bases and at J to 8 bases, leaving 7 bases not matched to a gene. Germline-derived CDR1 and CDR2 are SQVTM and ANQGSEA. The CDR3 consists of 14 residues. CDR3: CSVEKGTGSDEQFF. CDR3 sequence (DNA): TGCAGCGTTGAAAAGGGGACAGGGAGCGATGAGCAGTTCTTC.

This clonotype was seen more than once but under ten times. The J gene is TRBJ2-6, the V gene TRBV4-1, with 9 bases identical to TRBD1. The trim removed 2 bases at V and 0 bases at J, leaving 11 bases unmatched. CDR3 length: 20 amino acids. CDR1 MGHRA and CDR2 YSYEKL come from the germline V gene. The CDR3 bases are TGCGCCAGCAGCCAATTTACCGGGACAGGGTCCAGCTCTGGGGCCAACGTCCTGACTTTC. Translating gives CASSQFTGTGSSSGANVLTF.

V usage is TRBV29-1 and J usage is TRBJ2-7; TRBD1 aligns across 7 bases. The V gene end was trimmed by 5 bases and the J gene end by 6 bases; junction bases not matched to a gene: 7. There are 12 residues in the CDR3. Per the germline V gene, CDR1 is SQVTM and CDR2 is ANQGSEA. The CDR3 protein is CSVRTGVSEQYF. Written as DNA, the CDR3 is TGCAGCGTTAGAACAGGGGTAAGCGAGCAGTACTTC.

This clonotype has just a few counts. This sequence joins TRBV9 and TRBJ1-1; 7 bases are a match to TRBD1. The CDR3 has 16 amino acids. CDR1 SGDLS and CDR2 YYNGEE come from the germline V gene. J lost 0 bases, V lost 0 bases, and 5 bases had no gene match. The CDR3 nucleotides read TGTGCCAGCAGCGTAGGGGCAGGGGGAGTGAACACTGAAGCTTTCTTT. This codes for CASSVGAGGVNTEAFF. The full variable domain, in which reference TRBV9 and TRBJ1-1 provide the parts outside the CDR3, is DSGVTQTPKHLITATGQRVTLRCSPRSGDLSVYWYQQSLDQGLQFLIQYYNGEERAKGNILERFSAQQFPDLHSELNLSSLELGDSALYFCASSVGAGGVNTEAFFGQGTRLTVV.

Ten or more counts support this clonotype. The chain links TRBV28 to TRBJ1-5; possibly TRBD1 for D (6 bases). The CDR3 is 19 amino acids. Germline V gives CDR1 MDHEN, CDR2 SYDVKM. V lost 5 bases, J lost 2 bases, and 25 bases lay in between. Here the CDR3 reads CASSQNKPSQGVGNQPQHF. The CDR3 nucleotides read TGTGCCAGCAGTCAAAATAAACCTTCACAGGGTGTGGGCAATCAGCCCCAGCATTTT.

This clonotype was observed many times. J is TRBJ1-4 and V is TRBV29-1; D gene unclear. Germline V gene data show CDR1 as SQVTM and CDR2 as ANQGSEA. The CDR3 is 12 amino acids. V lost 4 bases and J 8 bases, leaving 11 bases between the germline ends. The CDR3 DNA is TGCAGCGTTGGGGCAGAGTACGAAAAACTGTTTTTT. Residues: CSVGAEYEKLFF.

This clonotype appeared many times. The chain links TRBV6-2 or TRBV6-3 to TRBJ1-6; 7 nucleotides agree with TRBD1. V trimming: 7 bases; J trimming: 7 bases; junction bases outside the gene matches: 10. CDR1 and CDR2 from the germline V gene are MNHEY and SVGEGT. This CDR3 comprises 15 residues. The CDR3 protein is CASTSTDRQNSPLHF. Written as DNA, the CDR3 is TGTGCCAGCACCAGCACGGACAGGCAAAATTCACCCCTCCACTTT.

The V and J genes are TRBV7-8 and TRBJ1-4; D possibly corresponds to TRBD1 (6 bases). The length of the CDR3 is 16 residues. V shed 3 bases and J shed 6 bases, with 17 bases lying between them. CDR1 and CDR2 (germline): SGHVS, FQNEAQ. The CDR3 sequence: CASSLGGLNRDEKLFF. CDR3 sequence (DNA): TGTGCCAGCAGCTTGGGGGGTTTGAACAGGGATGAAAAACTGTTTTTT.

This clonotype was seen a handful of times. The rearrangement joins TRBV10-3 to TRBJ2-7, with D maybe TRBD1 (5 bases). There are 15 residues in the CDR3. Germline-derived CDR1 and CDR2 are ENHRY and SYGVKD. Trimming pared 0 bases from V and 2 bases from J, leaving 11 bases between. The CDR3: CAISESDSSTYEQYF. CDR3 nucleotide sequence: TGTGCCATCAGTGAGTCAGACAGCTCTACCTACGAGCAGTACTTC.

In its sample, this clonotype was seen a few times. J is TRBJ2-1 and V is TRBV7-9; D might be TRBD1 (5 bases). CDR3 length equals 14 residues. V lost 10 bases and J 9 bases, leaving 22 bases between the germline ends. The germline V gene encodes CDR1 SEHNR and CDR2 FQNEAQ (reference sequence). CDR3 region: CAIRPEGAGGEQFF. The CDR3 nucleotides are TGTGCCATCCGACCCGAAGGGGCAGGTGGTGAGCAGTTCTTC.

This clonotype was counted only a few times. This chain links TRBV18 with TRBJ2-2; TRBD1 is a possible D gene (6 bases). The length of the CDR3 is 15 residues. The germline V gene has CDR1 KGHSH and CDR2 LQKENI. V was pared by 3 bases and J by 3 bases, with 11 bases between. The CDR3 DNA reads as TGTGCCAGCTCACCTCGGGACACCGACACCGGGGAGCTGTTTTTT. Protein sequence: CASSPRDTDTGELFF.

This clonotype was picked up many times. This rearrangement joins TRBV19 to TRBJ1-4; D is undetermined. V lost 4 bases, J lost 8 bases, and 23 bases lay in between. The CDR3 runs to 17 residues. CDR1 is LNHDA and CDR2 is SQIVND in the germline V gene (reference sequence). The CDR3 sequence: CASSRIGGPVESEKLFF. CDR3 in DNA: TGTGCCAGTAGTAGGATCGGCGGACCCGTGGAAAGCGAAAAACTGTTTTTT.

This clonotype occurred many times. The chain employs TRBV18 and TRBJ1-1; no definite D call. The germline V and J ends were trimmed by 1 base and 11 bases, with 14 bases remaining between them. CDR1 KGHSH and CDR2 LQKENI come from the germline V gene. CDR3 size: 13 residues. The CDR3 sequence is CASSPLATVVAFF. The CDR3 region has the DNA TGTGCCAGCTCACCACTCGCCACTGTCGTTGCTTTCTTT.

This clonotype came up many times. CDR3 sequence: CASSLGGASYNEQFF. The CDR3, as DNA: TGTGCCAGCAGCTTAGGGGGGGCGTCCTACAATGAGCAGTTCTTC. The V and J genes are TRBV7-9 and TRBJ2-1; D may correspond to TRBD1 or TRBD2 (6 bases each). Germline V CDR1 and CDR2: SEHNR, FQNEAQ (reference sequence). V dropped 1 base and J dropped 1 base, with 8 bases sitting between them. CDR3 length equals 15 residues. Using reference TRBV7-9 and TRBJ2-1 for the parts outside the CDR3, the full variable domain is DTGVSQNPRHKITKRGQNVTFRCDPISEHNRLYWYRQTLGQGPEFLTYFQNEAQLEKSRLLSDRFSAERPKGSFSTLEIQRTEQGDSAMYLCASSLGGASYNEQFFGPGTRLTVL.

This clonotype was seen many times. The chain joins TRBV19 to TRBJ2-3, with TRBD2 identical over 10 bases. Losses at the gene ends were 3 bases for V and 2 bases for J; bases not matched to a gene: 5. Germline V gene lookup returns CDR1 LNHDA and CDR2 SQIVND (reference sequence). This CDR3 is 16 amino acids long. The CDR3 here is CASSIVAGGLTDTQYF. DNA for the CDR3: TGTGCCAGTAGTATCGTAGCGGGGGGCCTCACAGATACGCAGTATTTT.

This chain joins TRBV12-3 or TRBV12-4 and TRBJ1-1; 7 bases agree with TRBD1. Trimming took 5 bases from V and 1 from J; bases not matched to a gene: 4. CDR3 size: 14 residues. CDR3 residues: CASSPRQGNTEAFF. The CDR3 DNA is TGTGCCAGCAGTCCCCGACAGGGGAACACTGAAGCTTTCTTT.

The rearrangement joins TRBV6-1 to TRBJ2-4, with TRBD1 as a possible D gene (5 bases). The CDR3 covers 16 residues. Looked up from germline, CDR1 is MNHNS and CDR2 is SASEGT. Trimming stripped 4 bases from V and 3 bases from J, with 16 bases between. The CDR3 loop is CASSGGHPGDKNIQYF. The DNA of the CDR3 is TGTGCCAGCAGTGGTGGACACCCTGGGGACAAAAACATTCAGTACTTC.

This clonotype was counted only a few times. The chain links TRBV4-1 to TRBJ2-3, with TRBD2 matching over 16 bases. V dropped 3 bases and J dropped 8; count of bases not matched to a gene: 2. Germline assignment: CDR1 MGHRA and CDR2 YSYEKL. This CDR3 is 15 amino acids long. In DNA form, the CDR3 reads TGCGCCAGCAGCCACGGGACTAGCGGGGGGGGTACGCAGTATTTT. Protein sequence: CASSHGTSGGGTQYF.

This clonotype occurred many times. This chain connects TRBV18 to TRBJ1-2; 12 bases are shared with TRBD1. CDR1 and CDR2 from the germline V gene are KGHSH and LQKENI. V shed 4 bases, J shed 4 bases, and the junction held 10 bases outside the gene matches. CDR3 length equals 17 residues. The CDR3 bases are TGTGCCAGCTCACGTCAGACCGGGACAGGGGGCAGCTATGGCTACACCTTC. Translating gives CASSRQTGTGGSYGYTF.

This clonotype was detected many times. The chain combines TRBV14 with TRBJ2-1; unclear D gene. Germline CDR1 reads SGHDN; CDR2 reads FVKESK. The CDR3 spans 15 residues. V shed 1 base and J shed 1 base, with 8 bases lying between them. CDR3 loop: CASSQVRRSYNEQFF. Here the CDR3 DNA reads TGTGCCAGCAGCCAAGTAAGGCGGTCCTACAATGAGCAGTTCTTC.

This clonotype was observed a handful of times. This chain connects TRBV28 to TRBJ1-3; D might be TRBD1 (5 bases). Germline V gives CDR1 MDHEN, CDR2 SYDVKM. V gave up 8 bases and J gave up 4 bases, with 9 bases separating them. The CDR3 runs 12 residues. CDR3 coding DNA: TGTGCCAGCGGGACCATCGGAAACACCATATATTTT. It yields the protein CASGTIGNTIYF.

V and J are TRBV10-3 and TRBJ2-3, with 10 positions matching TRBD2. The germline gives CDR1 ENHRY, CDR2 SYGVKD. The V gene end was trimmed by 1 base and the J gene end by 1 base; junction bases not matched to a gene: 5. The CDR3 length is 17 residues. The CDR3 DNA follows: TGTGCCATCAGTGAGTGGGGTGGGACTAGCGGCACAGATACGCAGTATTTT. Protein product: CAISEWGGTSGTDTQYF.

There are many counts of this clonotype. The chain joins TRBV20-1 to TRBJ1-2; D not resolved. Trimming stripped 0 bases from V and 0 bases from J, with 11 bases between. CDR3 size: 15 residues. Germline CDR1 DFQATT, CDR2 SNEGSKA (reference sequence). The CDR3: CSARDTRSTNYGYTF. DNA for the CDR3: TGCAGTGCTAGAGATACAAGGTCTACTAACTATGGCTACACCTTC.

In this sample, this clonotype turned up many times. The chain links TRBV7-2 to TRBJ1-3, with D tentatively TRBD1 (5 bases). CDR3 length equals 15 residues. Germline CDR1 reads SGHTA; CDR2 reads FQGNSA. V was shortened by 3 bases and J by 3 bases, with 12 bases between the two germline ends. This CDR3 reads CASSFEGPHGNTIYF. DNA for the CDR3: TGTGCCAGCAGCTTCGAGGGGCCGCATGGAAACACCATATATTTT.

This clonotype was counted between two and nine times. The chain has TRBV4-2 and TRBJ1-1, with TRBD1 as a possible D gene (6 bases). The CDR3 length is 15 residues. Germline V lookup: CDR1 LGHNA, CDR2 YNFKEQ. Trimming removed 0 bases at V and 4 bases at J, with 12 bases between. The CDR3 is CASSQEAGAGTEAFF. In nucleotides, the CDR3 is TGTGCCAGCAGCCAAGAGGCGGGGGCCGGCACTGAAGCTTTCTTT.